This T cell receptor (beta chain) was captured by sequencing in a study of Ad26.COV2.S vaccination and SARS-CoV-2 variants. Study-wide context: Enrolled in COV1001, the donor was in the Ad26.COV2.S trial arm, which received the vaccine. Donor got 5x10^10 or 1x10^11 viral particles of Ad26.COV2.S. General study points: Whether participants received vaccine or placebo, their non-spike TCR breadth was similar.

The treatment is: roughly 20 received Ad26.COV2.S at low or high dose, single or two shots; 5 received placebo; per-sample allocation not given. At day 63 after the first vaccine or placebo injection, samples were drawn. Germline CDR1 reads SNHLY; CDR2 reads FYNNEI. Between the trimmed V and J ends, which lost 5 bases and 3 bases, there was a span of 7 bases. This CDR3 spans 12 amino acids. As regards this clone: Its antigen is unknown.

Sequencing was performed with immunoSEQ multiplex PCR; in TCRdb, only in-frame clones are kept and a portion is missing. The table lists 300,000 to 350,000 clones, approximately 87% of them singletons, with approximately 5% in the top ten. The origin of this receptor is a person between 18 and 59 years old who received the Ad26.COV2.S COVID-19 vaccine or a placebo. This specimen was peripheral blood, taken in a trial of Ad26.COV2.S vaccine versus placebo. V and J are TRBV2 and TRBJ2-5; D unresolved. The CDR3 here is CASSYSEETQYF. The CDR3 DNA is TGTGCCAGCAGTTATTCCGAAGAGACCCAGTACTTC. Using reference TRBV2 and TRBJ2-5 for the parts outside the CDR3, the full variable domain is EPEVTQTPSHQVTQMGQEVILRCVPISNHLYFYWYRQILGQKVEFLVSFYNNEISEKSEIFDDQFSVERPDGSNFTLKIRSTKLEDSAMYFCASSYSEETQYFGPGTRLLVL.